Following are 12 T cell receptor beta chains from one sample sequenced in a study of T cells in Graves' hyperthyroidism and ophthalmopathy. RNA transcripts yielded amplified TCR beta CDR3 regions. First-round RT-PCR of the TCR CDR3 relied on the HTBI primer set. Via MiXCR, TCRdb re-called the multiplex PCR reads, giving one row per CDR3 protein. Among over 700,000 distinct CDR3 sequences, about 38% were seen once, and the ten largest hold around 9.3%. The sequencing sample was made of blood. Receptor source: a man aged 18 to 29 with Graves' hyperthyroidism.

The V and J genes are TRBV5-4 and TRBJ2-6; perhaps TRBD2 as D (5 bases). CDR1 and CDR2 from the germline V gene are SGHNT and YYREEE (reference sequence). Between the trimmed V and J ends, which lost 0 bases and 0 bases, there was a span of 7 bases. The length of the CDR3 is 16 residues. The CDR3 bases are TGTGCCAGCAGCTTGGGAGGGCACTCTGGGGCCAACGTCCTGACTTTC. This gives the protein CASSLGGHSGANVLTF. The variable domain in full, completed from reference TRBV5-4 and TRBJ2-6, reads ETGVTQSPTHLIKTRGQQVTLRCSSQSGHNTVSWYQQALGQGPQFIFQYYREEENGRGNFPPRFSGLQFPNYSSELNVNALELDDSALYLCASSLGGHSGANVLTFGAGSRLTVL.

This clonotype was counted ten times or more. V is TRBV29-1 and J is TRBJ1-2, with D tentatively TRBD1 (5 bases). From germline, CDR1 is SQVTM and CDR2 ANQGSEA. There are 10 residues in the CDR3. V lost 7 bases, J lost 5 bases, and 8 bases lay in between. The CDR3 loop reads CSAQGYGYTF. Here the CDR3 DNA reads TGCAGCGCCCAGGGATATGGCTACACCTTC. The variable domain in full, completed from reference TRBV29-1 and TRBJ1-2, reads SAVISQKPSRDICQRGTSLTIQCQVDSQVTMMFWYRQQPGQSLTLIATANQGSEATYESGFVIDKFPISRPNLTFSTLTVSNMSPEDSSIYLCSAQGYGYTFGSGTRLTVV.

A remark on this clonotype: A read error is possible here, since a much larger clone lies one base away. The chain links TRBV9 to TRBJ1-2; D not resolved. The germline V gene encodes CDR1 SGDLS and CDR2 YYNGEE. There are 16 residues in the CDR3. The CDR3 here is CASSPGMVQANYVYTF. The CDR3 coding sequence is TGTGCCAGCAGCCCAGGAATGGTCCAAGCTAACTATGTCTACACCTTC.

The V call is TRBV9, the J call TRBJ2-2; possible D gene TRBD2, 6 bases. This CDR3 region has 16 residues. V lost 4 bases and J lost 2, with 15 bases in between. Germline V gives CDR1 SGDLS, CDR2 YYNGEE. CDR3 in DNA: TGTGCCAGCAGCCAAGATATAGCGGTCAACACCGGGGAGCTGTTTTTT. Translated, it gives CASSQDIAVNTGELFF.

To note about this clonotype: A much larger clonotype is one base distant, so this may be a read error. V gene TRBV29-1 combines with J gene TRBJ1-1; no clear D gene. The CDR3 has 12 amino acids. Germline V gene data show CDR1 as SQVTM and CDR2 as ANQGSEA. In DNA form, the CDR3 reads TGCTGCGTCTCCTATATGAACACTGAAGCTTTCTTT. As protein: CCVSYMNTEAFF.

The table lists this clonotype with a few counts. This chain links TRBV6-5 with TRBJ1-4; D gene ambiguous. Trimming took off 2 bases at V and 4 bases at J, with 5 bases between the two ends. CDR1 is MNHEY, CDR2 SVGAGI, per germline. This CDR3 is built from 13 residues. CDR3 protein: CASSYSLNEKLFF. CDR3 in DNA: TGTGCCAGCAGTTACAGCCTTAATGAAAAACTGTTTTTT.

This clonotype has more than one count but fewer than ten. The CDR3 sequence: CASSFSPGTSYEQYF. For the CDR3, the DNA is TGTGCCAGCAGTTTCTCCCCCGGGACTAGCTACGAGCAGTACTTC. The chain links TRBV12-3 or TRBV12-4 to TRBJ2-7; 8 nucleotides line up with TRBD2. The CDR3 totals 15 residues. The J segment lost 3 bases and the V segment lost 3 bases, leaving 7 bases of the junction unmatched.

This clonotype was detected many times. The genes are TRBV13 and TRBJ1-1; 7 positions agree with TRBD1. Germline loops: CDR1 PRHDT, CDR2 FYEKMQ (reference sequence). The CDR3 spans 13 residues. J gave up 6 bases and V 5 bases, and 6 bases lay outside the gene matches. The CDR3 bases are TGTGCCAGCAGCCCCACAGGGGAGGCTGAAGCTTTCTTT. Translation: CASSPTGEAEAFF.

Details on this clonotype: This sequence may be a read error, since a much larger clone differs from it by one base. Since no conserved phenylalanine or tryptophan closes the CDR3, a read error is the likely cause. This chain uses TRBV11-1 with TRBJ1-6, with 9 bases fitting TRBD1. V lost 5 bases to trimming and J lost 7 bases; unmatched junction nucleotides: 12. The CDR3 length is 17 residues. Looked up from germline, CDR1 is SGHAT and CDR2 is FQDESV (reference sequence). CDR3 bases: TGTGCCAGCAGCCAGCATCGGGACAGGGTAACGAATTCACCCCTCCACCTT. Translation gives CASSQHRDRVTNSPLHL.

CDR3 nucleotide sequence: TGTGCCAGCAGCCCCGGGGGGACAGAGTCCTACGAGCAGTACTTC. Amino acids: CASSPGGTESYEQYF. The J gene is TRBJ2-7, the V gene TRBV7-3; D could derive from TRBD1 or TRBD2 (7 bases each). This CDR3 has 15 amino acids. V was trimmed by 5 bases and J by 1 base, leaving 15 bases between them. Germline CDR1 is SGHTA and CDR2 is FQGTGA.

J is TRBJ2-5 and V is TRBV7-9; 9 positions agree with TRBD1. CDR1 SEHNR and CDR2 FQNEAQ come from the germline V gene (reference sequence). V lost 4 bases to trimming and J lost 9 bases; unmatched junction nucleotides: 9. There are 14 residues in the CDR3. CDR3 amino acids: CASSSENRGQPQYF. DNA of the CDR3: TGTGCCAGCAGCTCGGAGAACAGGGGGCAGCCCCAGTACTTC.

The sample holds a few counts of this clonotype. The CDR3 nucleotides are TGTGCCAGCAGTTTAAGGGAACAGGGCTACGAGCAGTACTTC. Protein: CASSLREQGYEQYF. The chain joins TRBV12-3 or TRBV12-4 to TRBJ2-7; the D gene is possibly TRBD1 (6 bases). The CDR3 is 14 amino acids. Trimming pared 2 bases from V and 3 bases from J, leaving 11 bases between.